This TCR beta chain originates from a study of blood T cell repertoires in COVID-19. Study-wide context: From the United States, Italy and Spain came samples of acute and convalescent COVID-19. From T cells, B-cell-depleted T cells, or PBMCs came the material, which was cDNA or gDNA.

Losses at the gene ends were 6 bases for V and 4 bases for J; bases not matched to a gene: 8. CDR3 size: 15 residues. CDR1 is MNHEY, CDR2 SVGAGI, per germline. Libraries were prepared by immunoSEQ multiplex PCR; TCRdb keeps only in-frame clonotypes and omits some of them. The repertoire has over 150,000 clones, approximately 90% of them found once; the top ten carry roughly 5%. The chain links TRBV6-5 to TRBJ2-3; 9 bases fit TRBD1. The TCR was taken from a man between 18 and 29 years old with COVID-19, enrolled during active disease. Sequencing used peripheral blood. The CDR3 sequence is CASSPTGGLPDTQYF. The CDR3 DNA follows: TGTGCCAGCAGCCCAACAGGGGGCCTCCCAGATACGCAGTATTTT.